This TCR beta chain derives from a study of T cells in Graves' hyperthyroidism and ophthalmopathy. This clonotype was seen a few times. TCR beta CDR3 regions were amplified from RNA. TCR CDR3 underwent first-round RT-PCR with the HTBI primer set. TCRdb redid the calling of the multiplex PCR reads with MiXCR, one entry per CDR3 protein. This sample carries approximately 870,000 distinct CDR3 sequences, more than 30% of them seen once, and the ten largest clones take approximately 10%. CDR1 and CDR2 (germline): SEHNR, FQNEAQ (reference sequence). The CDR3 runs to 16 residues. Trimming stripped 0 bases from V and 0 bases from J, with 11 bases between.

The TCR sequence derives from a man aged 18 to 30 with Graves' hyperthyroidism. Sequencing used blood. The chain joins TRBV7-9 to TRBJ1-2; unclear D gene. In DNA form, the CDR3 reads TGTGCCAGCAGCTTAGCCCCTATGGATACTAACTATGGCTACACCTTC. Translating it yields CASSLAPMDTNYGYTF.